The 27 T cell receptor beta chains given below trace back to one sample, sequenced in a study of blood T cell repertoires in COVID-19. Generated by immunoSEQ multiplex PCR, the TCRdb table keeps only in-frame clones and is missing some. This table holds about 47,000 clones, 70% to 85% found once. The specimen sequenced was peripheral blood. The receptors were gathered from a man between 45 and 60 years old with acute or convalescent COVID-19.

The V gene is TRBV28, the J gene TRBJ2-7; 7 bases are shared with TRBD2. Trimming cost V 5 bases and J 3 bases; bases outside gene matches: 7. Germline V gene sequence: CDR1 MDHEN, CDR2 SYDVKM. This CDR3 has 14 residues. The CDR3 here is CASSMGLAVYEQYF. DNA of the CDR3: TGTGCCAGCAGTATGGGGCTAGCGGTCTACGAGCAGTACTTC.

This rearrangement joins TRBV2 to TRBJ2-6, with D tentatively TRBD2 (6 bases). Per the germline V gene, CDR1 is SNHLY and CDR2 is FYNNEI. Trimming pared 11 bases from V and 0 bases from J, leaving 17 bases between. The CDR3 totals 16 residues. The CDR3 here is CAGLGGTSSGANVLTF. The CDR3 nucleotides are TGTGCCGGGTTGGGAGGCACGAGCTCTGGGGCCAACGTCCTGACTTTC.

V usage is TRBV3-1 (or the pseudogene TRBV3-2) and J usage is TRBJ2-1; TRBD2 matches 11 bases. Per germline, CDR1 LGHDT and CDR2 YNNKEL (reference sequence). This CDR3 has 17 residues. The V segment lost 5 bases and the J segment 6 bases; nucleotides outside the gene matches: 12. CDR3: CASSTTSGTRGGNEQFF. The CDR3 DNA reads as TGTGCCAGCAGCACGACTAGCGGGACGCGTGGCGGCAATGAGCAGTTCTTC.

The chain recombines TRBV12-5 with TRBJ1-5, with D perhaps matching TRBD1 (6 bases). Germline CDR1 is LGHNT and CDR2 is FRNRAP. V was clipped by 2 bases and J by 8 bases, with 16 bases between them. This CDR3 is built from 15 residues. The CDR3: CASGLILGGQEPQHF. The CDR3 nucleotides are TGTGCTAGTGGTTTGATCCTGGGGGGGCAGGAGCCCCAGCATTTT.

The chain has TRBV6-5 and TRBJ1-4, with D tentatively TRBD1 (6 bases). CDR3 length: 13 residues. V lost 8 bases and J 8 bases, leaving 15 bases between the germline ends. Germline V gene data show CDR1 as MNHEY and CDR2 as SVGAGI. The CDR3 nucleotides read TGTGCCAGCTCAAGGGGGAAGGGGGAAAAACTGTTTTTT. Its protein product is CASSRGKGEKLFF.

This chain uses TRBV7-3 with TRBJ1-1; tentative D call: TRBD1 (6 bases). Germline V lookup: CDR1 SGHTA, CDR2 FQGTGA. Deletions cut 5 bases from V and 4 bases from J, with 11 bases between. The length of the CDR3 is 13 residues. CDR3 loop: CASSPTGTTEAFF. In DNA, the CDR3 is TGTGCCAGCAGCCCAACAGGGACCACTGAAGCTTTCTTT.

The rearrangement joins TRBV6-1 to TRBJ1-5; D is undetermined. There are 15 residues in the CDR3. Per germline, CDR1 MNHNS and CDR2 SASEGT. Trimming pared 2 bases from V and 0 bases from J, leaving 8 bases between. CDR3 DNA: TGTGCCAGCAGTGAATTCTTCCCTAGCAATCAGCCCCAGCATTTT. Encoded protein: CASSEFFPSNQPQHF.

The chain links TRBV25-1 to TRBJ2-1; D unclear. The V gene lost 3 bases and the J gene lost 7 bases, with 10 bases spanning the gap. Germline loops: CDR1 MGHDK, CDR2 SYGVNS. This CDR3 has 13 amino acids. The CDR3 nucleotides read TGTGCCAGCAGTGAGATCAGTGAAAATGAGCAGTTCTTC. This codes for CASSEISENEQFF. Full variable domain (missing parts from reference TRBV25-1 and TRBJ2-1): EADIYQTPRYLVIGTGKKITLECSQTMGHDKMYWYQQDPGMELHLIHYSYGVNSTEKGDLSSESTVSRIRTEHFPLTLESARPSHTSQYLCASSEISENEQFFGPGTRLTVL.

This sequence joins TRBV27 and TRBJ1-2; D is perhaps TRBD1 (5 bases). CDR1 and CDR2 (germline): MNHEY, SMNVEV (reference sequence). V was trimmed by 5 bases and J by 8 bases, leaving 15 bases between them. The CDR3 contains 13 residues. CDR3 nucleotide sequence: TGTGCCAGCAGTCCACAACAGGCCCTAGGCTACACCTTC. It specifies CASSPQQALGYTF.

The J gene is TRBJ2-4, the V gene TRBV2, with 8 bases lining up with TRBD2. Germline CDR1 SNHLY, CDR2 FYNNEI. The CDR3 consists of 15 residues. Trimming removed 5 bases from V and 7 bases from J; junction bases left unmatched: 10. The CDR3 sequence: CASSQGLGDPNIQYF. CDR3 DNA: TGTGCCAGCAGTCAGGGACTAGGGGACCCTAACATTCAGTACTTC.

The rearrangement links TRBV15 to TRBJ1-2; D may be TRBD1 (5 bases). The germline V gene has CDR1 LNHNV and CDR2 YYDKDF (reference sequence). The V end lost 0 bases, the J end lost 8 bases, and 13 bases lay between the germline ends. The CDR3 extends over 14 amino acids. CDR3: CATSRDRRGYGYTF. CDR3 in DNA: TGTGCCACCAGCAGAGATCGACGGGGGTACGGCTACACCTTC.

The V and J genes are TRBV10-3 and TRBJ1-3, with 7 bases that match TRBD1. The V gene's germline CDR1 is ENHRY and CDR2 SYGVKD. J gave up 3 bases and V 7 bases, and 9 bases lay outside the gene matches. The CDR3 loop spans 15 amino acids. The CDR3 DNA reads as TGTGCCATCAATGGACAGGACGATCTTGGAAACACCATATATTTT. Its translation is CAINGQDDLGNTIYF.

The genes are TRBV24-1 and TRBJ2-4; 15 positions match TRBD2. The germline CDR1 and CDR2 sequences are KGHDR and SFDVKD. This CDR3 spans 20 amino acids. V lost 4 bases to trimming and J lost 0 bases; unmatched junction nucleotides: 9. Here the CDR3 DNA reads TGTGCCACCAGTGACCGCCGGACTAGCGGGAGGGCCTTAGCCAAAAACATTCAGTACTTC. Translation gives CATSDRRTSGRALAKNIQYF.

Here the CDR3 DNA reads TGTGCCAGCAGCGCGGGACCACCCCCCGGGGAGCTGTTTTTT. Translating gives CASSAGPPPGELFF. The chain carries TRBV7-3 and TRBJ2-2; TRBD2 might be the D (6 bases). The CDR3 is 14 amino acids. From germline, CDR1 is SGHTA and CDR2 FQGTGA. V gave up 5 bases and J gave up 6 bases, with 13 bases separating them.

This clone appeared once. The chain recombines TRBV4-2 with TRBJ2-7; no reliable D call. The V and J ends lost 0 bases and 0 bases respectively, with 12 bases between them. CDR3 size: 16 residues. Per the germline V gene, CDR1 is LGHNA and CDR2 is YNFKEQ. DNA of the CDR3: TGTGCCAGCAGCCAAGATCTTCGCAGTCACTCCTACGAGCAGTACTTC. Translated, it gives CASSQDLRSHSYEQYF.

This rearrangement joins TRBV28 to TRBJ1-2; 7 positions match TRBD1. This CDR3 has 14 residues. V trimming: 5 bases; J trimming: 8 bases; junction bases outside the gene matches: 11. Germline CDR1 reads MDHEN; CDR2 reads SYDVKM. The CDR3 spells CASSPPARGQGYTF. The DNA of the CDR3 is TGTGCCAGCAGTCCCCCGGCGAGGGGACAGGGCTACACCTTC.

The rearrangement links TRBV12-3 or TRBV12-4 to TRBJ1-2; D is possibly TRBD1 (5 bases). The V end was cut by 1 base, the J end by 6 bases, with 9 bases between. The CDR3 consists of 13 residues. The CDR3 nucleotides read TGTGCCAGCAGTTTAGGCAGGGTCGATGGCTACACCTTC. This codes for CASSLGRVDGYTF.

The rearrangement uses TRBV5-1 and TRBJ2-5, with TRBD2 matching over 14 bases. Germline V gene data show CDR1 as SGHRS and CDR2 as YFSETQ. The CDR3 covers 15 residues. With 3 bases clipped from V and 4 bases from J, the junction kept 2 bases outside the gene matches. The chain's CDR3 is CASSYGLAGGETQYF. Here the CDR3 DNA reads TGCGCCAGCAGCTACGGACTAGCGGGAGGAGAGACCCAGTACTTC. The full variable domain, its missing parts supplied by reference TRBV5-1 and TRBJ2-5, is KAGVTQTPRYLIKTRGQQVTLSCSPISGHRSVSWYQQTPGQGLQFLFEYFSETQRNKGNFPGRFSGRQFSNSRSEMNVSTLELGDSALYLCASSYGLAGGETQYFGPGTRLLVL.

The CDR3 region has the DNA TGTGCCAGCAGGTTGGGGGGGCCAGGAGATACGCAGTATTTT. This sequence encodes CASRLGGPGDTQYF. The chain combines TRBV6-5 with TRBJ2-3; a possible D gene is TRBD2 (7 bases). Germline-derived CDR1 and CDR2 are MNHEY and SVGAGI. Between the trimmed V and J ends, which lost 6 bases and 5 bases, there was a span of 15 bases. This CDR3 contains 14 residues.

This chain connects TRBV19 to TRBJ2-3, with D possibly matching TRBD2 (6 bases). This CDR3 is built from 16 residues. V dropped 10 bases and J dropped 11 bases, with 31 bases sitting between them. Germline V lookup: CDR1 LNHDA, CDR2 SQIVND (reference sequence). CDR3 nucleotides: TGTGCCACCCTAGTACGGACGTCCGGGGAGGCCTCCCGGCAGTATTTT. Encoded protein: CATLVRTSGEASRQYF.

In DNA form, the CDR3 reads TGCGCCAGCAGCTTGTTTGGCGGGAGCACAGATACGCAGTATTTT. It codes for CASSLFGGSTDTQYF. The chain joins TRBV5-1 to TRBJ2-3; possible D gene TRBD2, 5 bases. The V and J ends lost 1 base and 0 bases respectively, with 9 bases between them. CDR3 length equals 15 residues. The germline V gene encodes CDR1 SGHRS and CDR2 YFSETQ. The full variable domain, in which reference TRBV5-1 and TRBJ2-3 provide the parts outside the CDR3, is KAGVTQTPRYLIKTRGQQVTLSCSPISGHRSVSWYQQTPGQGLQFLFEYFSETQRNKGNFPGRFSGRQFSNSRSEMNVSTLELGDSALYLCASSLFGGSTDTQYFGPGTRLTVL.

The CDR3 loop is CATSRDPTAGYEKLFF. DNA of the CDR3: TGTGCCACCAGCAGAGATCCCACGGCAGGGTATGAAAAACTGTTTTTT. The chain recombines TRBV15 with TRBJ1-4; a weak D match, TRBD1 (5 bases). This CDR3 spans 16 amino acids. The V gene lost 0 bases and the J gene lost 6 bases, with 14 bases spanning the gap. Per the germline V gene, CDR1 is LNHNV and CDR2 is YYDKDF (reference sequence).

This rearrangement joins TRBV28 to TRBJ2-4, with 12 positions matching TRBD2. J gave up 6 bases and V 2 bases, and 14 bases lay outside the gene matches. The CDR3 spans 19 residues. CDR1 and CDR2 (germline): MDHEN, SYDVKM. In DNA form, the CDR3 reads TGTGCCAGCAGTTTAGCGGGACTAGCGGGCCCTTCCTCCGGAAACATTCAGTACTTC. Amino acids: CASSLAGLAGPSSGNIQYF. The complete variable domain, with remaining parts taken from reference TRBV28 and TRBJ2-4, reads DVKVTQSSRYLVKRTGEKVFLECVQDMDHENMFWYRQDPGLGLRLIYFSYDVKMKEKGDIPEGYSVSREKKERFSLILESASTNQTSMYLCASSLAGLAGPSSGNIQYFGAGTRLSVL.

The chain uses TRBV5-1 and TRBJ1-2; 9 bases are a match to TRBD1. V shed 0 bases and J 0 bases; nucleotides not matched to a gene: 6. Germline-derived CDR1 and CDR2 are SGHRS and YFSETQ. This CDR3 has 17 residues. The CDR3 DNA reads TGCGCCAGCAGCTTGGTGGGACAGGGACCAGCTAACTATGGCTACACCTTC. Translated, it gives CASSLVGQGPANYGYTF. Supplemented by reference TRBV5-1 and TRBJ1-2, the full variable domain reads KAGVTQTPRYLIKTRGQQVTLSCSPISGHRSVSWYQQTPGQGLQFLFEYFSETQRNKGNFPGRFSGRQFSNSRSEMNVSTLELGDSALYLCASSLVGQGPANYGYTFGSGTRLTVV.

This clone occurred once. The chain has TRBV27 and TRBJ1-5; D may be TRBD1 (6 bases). Germline CDR1 and CDR2: MNHEY and SMNVEV (reference sequence). The ends were cut back, 5 bases at V and 0 bases at J, with 11 bases in the middle. CDR3 length: 15 amino acids. The CDR3 nucleotides read TGTGCCAGCAGTCAGGGGAGATATAGCAATCAGCCCCAGCATTTT. It encodes CASSQGRYSNQPQHF.

This clone showed up just a few times. The V and J genes are TRBV5-1 and TRBJ1-1, with 10 bases lining up with TRBD1. The CDR3 is 16 amino acids. V dropped 4 bases and J dropped 0; count of bases not matched to a gene: 6. Per germline, CDR1 SGHRS and CDR2 YFSETQ. Here the CDR3 reads CASSPPTGGLNTEAFF. CDR3 DNA: TGCGCCAGCAGCCCCCCGACAGGGGGCTTGAACACTGAAGCTTTCTTT. The full variable domain, rest sourced from reference TRBV5-1 and TRBJ1-1, is KAGVTQTPRYLIKTRGQQVTLSCSPISGHRSVSWYQQTPGQGLQFLFEYFSETQRNKGNFPGRFSGRQFSNSRSEMNVSTLELGDSALYLCASSPPTGGLNTEAFFGQGTRLTVV.

The gene calls are TRBV9 and TRBJ2-7, with 11 bases identical to TRBD2. The length of the CDR3 is 15 residues. Germline V gene lookup returns CDR1 SGDLS and CDR2 YYNGEE. V lost 3 bases, J lost 2 bases, and 4 bases stayed unmatched. CDR3 residues: CASSGGLAEAYEQYF. The CDR3, as DNA: TGTGCCAGCAGCGGGGGACTAGCGGAGGCCTACGAGCAGTACTTC.